This T cell receptor beta chain emerged from a study of T cell responses to AZD1222 COVID-19 vaccine. General study results and limits: With two AZD1222 doses given, Spike-specific TCR breadth and depth both rose. Regions 160-218 and 743-854 held dominance among vaccine-associated CD4 TCRs, which spanned spike. Donors, mostly white British, included more females; clonal diversity was possibly underestimated. A reported finding is that nearly half of spike-specific TCRs target unmutated variant regions.

TCRdb keeps only in-frame clones here, not all; method: immunoSEQ multiplex PCR. The sample lists 70,000 or so clones; almost 90% were seen once. Per the germline V gene, CDR1 is MNHEY and CDR2 is SMNVEV (reference sequence). J was trimmed by 5 bases and V by 0 bases; bases with no gene match: 9. The CDR3 length is 17 residues. Worth noting for this clone: What it binds is not known.

The J gene is TRBJ2-3, the V gene TRBV27, with TRBD2 identical over 9 bases. The clonotype comes from an adult in good health. The sequencing used peripheral blood, collected on day 0 of AZD1222 vaccination. CDR3 sequence reads: CASSLSMVAGERDTQYF. CDR3 in DNA: TGTGCCAGCAGTTTATCGATGGTAGCGGGAGAAAGAGATACGCAGTATTTT.